This entry describes one T cell receptor beta chain. Its antigen is not identified. PCR involved 60 Vbeta and 13 Jbeta primers. Assay used: immunoSEQ multiplex PCR; TCRdb lists only in-frame clones, some missing. The profile covers roughly 180,000 clones, with 78% appearing a single time and around 6% taken by the ten largest. The data stem from a study of cytomegalovirus exposure and HLA in healthy donors. Notes on the study in general: 150 or so TCR beta chains were listed as cytomegalovirus-associated.

The germline gives CDR1 LNHDA, CDR2 SQIVND (reference sequence). There are 14 residues in the CDR3. V lost 4 bases and J lost 4; bases outside the gene matches: 6. Sequenced material: PBMCs. The source is a woman aged 25 to 39 in good health and CMV-seropositive. The V call is TRBV19, the J call TRBJ1-1; 7 nucleotides match TRBD1. The CDR3 DNA is TGTGCCAGTAGTACACAGGGGCGGAGCACTGAAGCTTTCTTT. This translates into CASSTQGRSTEAFF.